Listed below are T cell receptor beta chains from one sample, sequenced in a study of cytomegalovirus exposure and HLA in healthy donors. The protocol was immunoSEQ multiplex PCR, while the TCRdb copy is restricted to in-frame clones and leaves out a portion. The table lists roughly 150,000 clones, around three quarters of them singletons. Material for sequencing was PBMCs. The receptors come from a man aged 40-55 years in good health and CMV-seropositive. The CDR3 runs from the conserved cysteine through the conserved F or W. Each record gives: V gene, D gene, clone size, J gene, CDR3 protein, CDR3 DNA. A D gene is named only where the DNA matches it firmly. Some rows mark clone size as missing; the rest say once, few, many or name a class of expanded clone.

>TRBV28|NA|NA|TRBJ2-1
CASPPREARSYNEQFF
TGTGCCAGCCCCCCCCGAGAAGCGCGTTCATACAATGAGCAGTTCTTC
>TRBV4-1|NA|NA|TRBJ2-3
CASSLAESTDTQYF
TGCGCCAGCAGCCTGGCGGAGAGCACAGATACGCAGTATTTT
>TRBV10-3|NA|few|TRBJ2-4
CAIRGGGRDDKNIQYF
TGTGCCATCAGGGGAGGCGGGCGGGACGATAAAAACATTCAGTACTTC
>TRBV2|TRBD1|NA|TRBJ2-7
CASSEGTGVTAEQYF
TGTGCCAGCAGTGAAGGCACAGGGGTAACGGCCGAGCAGTACTTC
>TRBV28|TRBD2|NA|TRBJ2-2
CASSPPPTSGSGELFF
TGTGCCAGCAGTCCTCCACCGACTAGCGGGAGTGGGGAGCTGTTTTTT
>TRBV7-2|TRBD2|NA|TRBJ2-6
CASSLAPSGRAGANVLTF
TGTGCCAGCAGCTTAGCCCCTAGCGGGAGAGCTGGGGCCAACGTCCTGACTTTC
>TRBV2|TRBD2|NA|TRBJ2-1
CASSGTSGRTYNEQFF
TGTGCCAGCAGTGGTACGAGCGGGAGAACCTACAATGAGCAGTTCTTC
>TRBV5-4|TRBD1|NA|TRBJ2-7
CASSLGQVYSTSSYEQYF
TGTGCCAGCAGCCTAGGACAGGTCTACTCTACGAGCTCCTACGAGCAGTACTTC
>TRBV6-5|NA|once|TRBJ1-1
CASSYKGRRTEAFF
TGTGCCAGCAGTTACAAGGGGCGGCGAACTGAAGCTTTCTTT
>TRBV5-1|NA|few|TRBJ2-6
CASSLVSGVSGANVLTF
TGCGCCAGCAGCTTGGTTTCAGGGGTCTCTGGGGCCAACGTCCTGACTTTC
>TRBV6-1|NA|NA|TRBJ1-5
CASSEVNRISQPQHF
TGTGCCAGCAGTGAAGTGAACAGAATAAGTCAGCCCCAGCATTTT
>TRBV5-6|TRBD1|NA|TRBJ2-3
CASSQPGQGSADTQYF
TGTGCCAGCAGCCAACCTGGACAGGGAAGTGCAGATACGCAGTATTTT
>TRBV7-2|TRBD1|NA|TRBJ1-5
CASSLTGEAQHF
TGTGCCAGCAGCCTTACAGGGGAGGCCCAGCATTTT
>TRBV11-2|NA|NA|TRBJ2-2
CASSLLMLAVGSGELFF
TGTGCCAGCAGCTTATTAATGCTAGCCGTGGGTTCTGGGGAGCTGTTTTTT
>TRBV5-6|NA|NA|TRBJ2-7
CASSLGHYEQYF
TGTGCCAGCAGCCTGGGGCACTACGAGCAGTACTTC
>TRBV28|TRBD1|NA|TRBJ1-5
CASSFPGTVYSNQPQHF
TGTGCCAGCAGTTTCCCTGGGACAGTGTATAGCAATCAGCCCCAGCATTTT
>TRBV7-9|TRBD1|few|TRBJ2-5
CASSLVTGGETQYF
TGTGCCAGCAGCTTAGTTACAGGGGGAGAGACCCAGTACTTC
>TRBV4-1|NA|NA|TRBJ1-3
CASSRPGGGNTIYF
TGCGCCAGCAGCCGCCCTGGGGGCGGGAACACCATATATTTT
>TRBV15|TRBD1|NA|TRBJ1-3
CATSRDRVSGNTIYF
TGTGCCACCTCGCGGGACAGGGTGTCTGGAAACACCATATATTTT
>TRBV7-2|NA|NA|TRBJ1-2
CASSLEAGGYTF
TGTGCCAGCAGCTTAGAAGCGGGAGGCTACACCTTC
>TRBV19|TRBD1|NA|TRBJ2-7
CASSTDRGPNYEQYF
TGTGCCAGTAGTACTGACAGGGGGCCGAACTACGAGCAGTACTTC
>TRBV5-4|TRBD2|NA|TRBJ2-3
CASNAQRGGTDTQYF
TGTGCCAGCAACGCCCAGCGGGGGGGCACAGATACGCAGTATTTT
>TRBV7-2|TRBD1|NA|TRBJ1-5
CASSLRTGPGQPQHF
TGTGCCAGCAGCTTACGGACAGGGCCGGGGCAGCCCCAGCATTTT
>TRBV14|TRBD1|few|TRBJ2-7
CASSVGQGSYEQYF
TGTGCCAGCAGCGTAGGACAGGGCTCGTACGAGCAGTACTTC
>TRBV2|TRBD2|NA|TRBJ2-1
CASTSGSYEQFF
TGTGCCAGCACTAGCGGGAGCTATGAGCAGTTCTTC
>TRBV25-1|NA|once|TRBJ1-6
CASSALSLKRLHF
TGTGCCAGCAGTGCATTGAGCCTTAAGAGACTCCACTTT
>TRBV9|TRBD2|NA|TRBJ2-3
CASSLGTTSTDTQYF
TGTGCCAGCAGCCTGGGGACTACATCCACAGATACGCAGTATTTT
>TRBV7-9|TRBD1|NA|TRBJ2-1
CASSLDRGSNEQFF
TGTGCCAGCAGCTTAGACAGGGGATCCAATGAGCAGTTCTTC
>TRBV6-1|NA|NA|TRBJ1-1
CASSHRNTEAFF
TGTGCCAGCTCCCACAGGAACACTGAAGCTTTCTTT
>TRBV4-1|NA|NA|TRBJ2-3
CASSQDNAGYTDTQYF
TGCGCCAGCAGCCAAGATAATGCGGGGTACACAGATACGCAGTATTTT
>TRBV28|NA|few|TRBJ2-2
CASSYQGTGELFF
TGTGCCAGCTCCTATCAGGGGACCGGGGAGCTGTTTTTT
>TRBV28|NA|NA|TRBJ1-3
CASSLTVRSGNTIYF
TGTGCCAGCAGTCTCACCGTCCGGTCTGGAAACACCATATATTTT
>TRBV19|TRBD1|NA|TRBJ2-7
CASSITGTGAYEQYF
TGTGCCAGTAGTATTACCGGGACAGGGGCCTACGAGCAGTACTTC
>TRBV27|TRBD1|NA|TRBJ2-5
CASSPQGNGETQYF
TGTGCCAGCAGTCCACAGGGGAACGGGGAGACCCAGTACTTC
>TRBV9|NA|NA|TRBJ2-2
CASSVGQNTGELFF
TGTGCCAGCAGCGTAGGGCAGAACACCGGGGAGCTGTTTTTT
>TRBV27|NA|NA|TRBJ2-1
CASTSWGREPREQFF
TGTGCCAGCACCTCTTGGGGGCGGGAGCCCCGGGAGCAGTTCTTC
>TRBV5-8|NA|few|TRBJ2-1
CASSLGPHNEQFF
TGTGCCAGCAGCTTGGGGCCGCACAATGAGCAGTTCTTC
>TRBV6-5|TRBD1|NA|TRBJ2-1
CASSYGTGTGANEQFF
TGTGCCAGCAGTTACGGGACCGGGACAGGGGCTAATGAGCAGTTCTTC
>TRBV4-1|NA|few|TRBJ2-7
CASSLDSRSYEQYF
TGCGCCAGCAGCCTCGACTCCCGCTCCTACGAGCAGTACTTC
>TRBV15|TRBD2|once|TRBJ2-1
CATSRDRLAVYNEQFF
TGTGCCACCAGCAGAGATAGGCTAGCGGTCTACAATGAGCAGTTCTTC
>TRBV18|NA|NA|TRBJ2-7
CASSPGRSSYEQYF
TGTGCCAGCTCACCGGGGAGGTCCTCCTACGAGCAGTACTTC
>TRBV14|TRBD2|once|TRBJ2-1
CASSHKTSGNEQFF
TGTGCCAGCAGCCATAAGACTAGCGGCAATGAGCAGTTCTTC
>TRBV2|NA|NA|TRBJ1-5
CASSGGSGGLKPQHF
TGTGCCAGCAGTGGAGGGAGCGGGGGGTTGAAGCCCCAGCATTTT
>TRBV4-3|TRBD1|NA|TRBJ1-2
CASSQDRTGLYGYTF
TGCGCCAGCAGCCAAGATCGGACAGGCCTCTATGGCTACACCTTC
>TRBV10-3|TRBD2|NA|TRBJ2-5
CAIRTSGETQYF
TGTGCCATCAGGACTAGCGGAGAGACCCAGTACTTC
>TRBV11-2|NA|NA|TRBJ2-1
CASSPSRNEQFF
TGTGCCAGCAGCCCGAGTCGCAATGAGCAGTTCTTC
>TRBV28|NA|NA|TRBJ2-7
CASSLNQGRHEQYF
TGTGCCAGCAGTTTGAATCAGGGAAGGCACGAGCAGTACTTC
>TRBV2|NA|NA|TRBJ2-5
CASSESPGVETQYF
TGTGCCAGCAGTGAGTCCCCAGGGGTAGAGACCCAGTACTTC
>TRBV5-6|TRBD2|NA|TRBJ2-1
CASSLAGGEGEQFF
TGTGCCAGCAGCTTGGCGGGAGGCGAGGGTGAGCAGTTCTTC
>TRBV9|TRBD1|once|TRBJ2-7
CASSARGDRPYEQYF
TGTGCCAGCAGCGCGAGGGGGGACAGGCCCTACGAGCAGTACTTC
>TRBV5-4|TRBD1|NA|TRBJ1-2
CASSPPTGGLRSYGYTF
TGTGCCAGCAGCCCCCCGACAGGGGGCTTACGAAGCTATGGCTACACCTTC
>TRBV28|NA|NA|TRBJ2-7
CASRLTGNEQYF
TGTGCCAGCAGGCTAACGGGGAACGAGCAGTACTTC
>TRBV21-1|NA|few|TRBJ1-6
CASSNIGRFTSPRASYNSPLHF
TGTGCCAGCAGCAATATCGGCCGGTTTACATCTCCCAGGGCCTCCTATAATTCACCCCTCCACTTT
>TRBV28|NA|NA|TRBJ2-5
CASSTPSGTQYF
TGTGCCAGCAGTACACCGAGCGGGACCCAGTACTTC
>TRBV6-1|NA|few|TRBJ2-1
CASSDFGGNSEQFF
TGTGCCAGCAGTGATTTTGGGGGGAATTCGGAGCAGTTCTTC
>TRBV5-1|TRBD2|NA|TRBJ2-5
CASSPPTSGSNEETQYF
TGCGCCAGCAGCCCACCGACTAGCGGATCAAATGAAGAGACCCAGTACTTC
>TRBV6-5|NA|NA|TRBJ2-1
CASSYSRLGPYNEQFF
TGTGCCAGCAGTTACTCGAGACTAGGACCCTACAATGAGCAGTTCTTC
>TRBV30|NA|NA|TRBJ1-1
CAWSVGGSGTEAFF
TGTGCCTGGAGTGTCGGGGGTTCGGGCACTGAAGCTTTCTTT
>TRBV7-2|TRBD1|NA|TRBJ2-5
CASSFNRGQETQYF
TGTGCCAGCAGCTTTAACAGGGGGCAAGAGACCCAGTACTTC